This T cell receptor beta chain was observed in a study of CXCR3-negative and CXCR3-positive naive CD8 T cells. Turning to the study itself: The study obtained approximately 130 million TRB reads, about 1.5 +/- 0.3 million per library. Study outcomes and limitations: Against CXCR3-negative naive cells, CXCR3-positive naive cells showed more hydrophobic TRB CDR3s.

This CDR3 is built from 14 residues. Germline V gene data show CDR1 as MGHDK and CDR2 as SYGVNS. All TRB cDNA libraries came from 5' RACE performed with UMI labels. TCRdb reprocessed the 5' RACE reads and keeps a single row for each CDR3 protein, giving no DNA. The sample includes roughly 120,000 distinct CDR3 sequences. As to this clonotype: The target antigen is unknown.

The chain links TRBV25-1 to TRBJ2-1; TCRdb's D call, TRBD1, is unchecked because there is no DNA. Sequencing was performed on naive CXCR3+ CD8+ T cells from blood. Subset in this sample: CD45RO-CCR7+CD27+CD95- naive CD8+ T cells expressing CXCR3 (TNR3+). This receptor was taken from a human donor in good health. Some clones in this sample may be carry-over from other donors' samples. CDR3: CASSPGSSYNEQFF.